The present TCR beta chain was sequenced within a study of shared clonotypes between healthy human individuals. Deletions cut 4 bases from V and 5 bases from J, with 5 bases between. The germline V gene encodes CDR1 SGHNT and CDR2 YYREEE (reference sequence). CDR3 size: 11 residues. Concerning this clone itself: Its antigen is currently unknown.

Sequencing was performed with immunoSEQ multiplex PCR; in TCRdb, only in-frame clones are kept and a portion is missing. The table shows 2 million to 3 million clones, with roughly nine tenths occurring only once. General study points: Larger estimated richness was generally seen in naive subsets than in memory subsets. Some clonotypes were shared by all four sorted-subset donors, while others were not shared. The non-shared ones had lower generation probabilities than the shared ones.

The source is a man between 18 and 29 years old in good health. The V and J genes are TRBV5-4 and TRBJ2-3, with D hard to call. Material: naive CD4+ T cells sorted from blood. As to subset: CD45RA+ positively selected. The CDR3 is CASSILDTQYF. The DNA for the CDR3 is TGTGCCAGCAGCATCCTAGATACGCAGTATTTT.